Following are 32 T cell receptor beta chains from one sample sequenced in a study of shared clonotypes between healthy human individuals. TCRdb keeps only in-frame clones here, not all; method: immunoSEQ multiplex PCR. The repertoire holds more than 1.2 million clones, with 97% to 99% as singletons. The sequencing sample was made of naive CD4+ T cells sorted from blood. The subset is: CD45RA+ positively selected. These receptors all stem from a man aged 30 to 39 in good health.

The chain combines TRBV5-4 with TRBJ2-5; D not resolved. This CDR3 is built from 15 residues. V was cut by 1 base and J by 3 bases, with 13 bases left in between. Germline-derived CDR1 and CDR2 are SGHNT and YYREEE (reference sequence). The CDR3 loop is CASSLSPNRKETQYF. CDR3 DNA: TGTGCCAGCAGCTTGTCCCCGAACAGAAAAGAGACCCAGTACTTC.

The CDR3: CASSLDRGSRLTGYGYTF. Written as DNA, the CDR3 is TGTGCCAGCAGCTTGGACAGGGGCTCTCGGCTAACTGGCTATGGCTACACCTTC. The chain combines TRBV5-4 with TRBJ1-2; 7 bases fit TRBD1. Germline V gives CDR1 SGHNT, CDR2 YYREEE (reference sequence). V was clipped by 0 bases and J by 4 bases; unmatched bases: 15. This CDR3 is built from 18 residues.

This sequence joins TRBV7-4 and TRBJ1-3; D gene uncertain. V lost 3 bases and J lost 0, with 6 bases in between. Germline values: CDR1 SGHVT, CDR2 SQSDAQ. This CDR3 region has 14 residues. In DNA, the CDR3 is TGTGCCAGCAGCTTGCACTTCTCTGGAAACACCATATATTTT. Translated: CASSLHFSGNTIYF.

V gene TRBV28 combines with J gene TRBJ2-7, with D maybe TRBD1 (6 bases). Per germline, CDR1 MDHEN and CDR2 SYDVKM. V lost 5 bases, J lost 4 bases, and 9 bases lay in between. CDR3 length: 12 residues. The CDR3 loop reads CASSQDSYEQYF. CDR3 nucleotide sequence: TGTGCCAGCAGTCAGGACAGTTACGAGCAGTACTTC.

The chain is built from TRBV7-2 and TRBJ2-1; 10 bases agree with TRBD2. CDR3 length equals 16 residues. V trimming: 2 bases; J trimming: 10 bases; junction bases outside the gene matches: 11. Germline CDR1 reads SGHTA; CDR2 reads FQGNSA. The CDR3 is CASSLPNQREGWEQFF. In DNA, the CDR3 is TGTGCCAGCAGCTTACCCAACCAGCGGGAGGGCTGGGAGCAGTTCTTC.

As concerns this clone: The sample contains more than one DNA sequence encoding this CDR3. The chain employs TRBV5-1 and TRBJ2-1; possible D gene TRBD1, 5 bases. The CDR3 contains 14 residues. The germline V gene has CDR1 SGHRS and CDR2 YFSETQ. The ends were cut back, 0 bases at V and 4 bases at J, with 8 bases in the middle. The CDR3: CASSLGDRYNEQFF. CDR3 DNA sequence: TGCGCCAGCAGCTTGGGAGACAGATACAATGAGCAGTTCTTC.

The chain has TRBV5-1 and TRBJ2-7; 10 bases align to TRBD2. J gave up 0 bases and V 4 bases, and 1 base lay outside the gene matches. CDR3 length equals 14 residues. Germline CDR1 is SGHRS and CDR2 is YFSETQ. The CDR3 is CASSTSGTSYEQYF. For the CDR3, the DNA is TGCGCCAGCAGCACTAGCGGGACCTCCTACGAGCAGTACTTC.

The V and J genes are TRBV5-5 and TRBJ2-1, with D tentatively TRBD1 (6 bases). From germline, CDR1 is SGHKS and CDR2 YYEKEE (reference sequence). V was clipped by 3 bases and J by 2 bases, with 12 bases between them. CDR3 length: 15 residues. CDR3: CASSYDRTPYNEQFF. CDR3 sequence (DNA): TGTGCCAGCAGCTACGACAGGACACCCTACAATGAGCAGTTCTTC.

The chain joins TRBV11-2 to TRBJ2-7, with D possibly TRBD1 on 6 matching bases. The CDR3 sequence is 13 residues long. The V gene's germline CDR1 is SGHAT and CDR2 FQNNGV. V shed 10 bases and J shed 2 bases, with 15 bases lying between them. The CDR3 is CATSPNRAYEQYF. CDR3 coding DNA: TGTGCCACCTCCCCGAACAGGGCCTACGAGCAGTACTTC. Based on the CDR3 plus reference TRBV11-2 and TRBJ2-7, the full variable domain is EAGVAQSPRYKIIEKRQSVAFWCNPISGHATLYWYQQILGQGPKLLIQFQNNGVVDDSQLPKDRFSAERLKGVDSTLKIQPAKLEDSAVYLCATSPNRAYEQYFGPGTRLTVT.

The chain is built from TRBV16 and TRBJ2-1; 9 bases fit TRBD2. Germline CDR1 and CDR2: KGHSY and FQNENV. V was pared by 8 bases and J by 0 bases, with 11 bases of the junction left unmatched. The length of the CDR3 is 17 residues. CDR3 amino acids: CASGGLAGSDSYNEQFF. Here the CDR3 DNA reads TGTGCCAGCGGTGGGCTAGCGGGGTCAGACTCCTACAATGAGCAGTTCTTC.

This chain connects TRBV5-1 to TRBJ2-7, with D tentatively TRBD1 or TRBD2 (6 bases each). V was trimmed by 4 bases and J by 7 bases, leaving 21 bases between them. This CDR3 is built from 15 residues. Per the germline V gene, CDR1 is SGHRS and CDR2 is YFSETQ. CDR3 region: CASSIGGVPPGEQYF. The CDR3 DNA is TGCGCCAGCAGCATCGGGGGCGTCCCTCCGGGAGAGCAGTACTTC.

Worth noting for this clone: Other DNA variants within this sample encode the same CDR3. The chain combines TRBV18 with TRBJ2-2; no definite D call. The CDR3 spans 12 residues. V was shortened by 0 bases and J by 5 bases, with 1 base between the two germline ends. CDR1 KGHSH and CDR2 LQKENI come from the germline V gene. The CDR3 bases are TGTGCCAGCTCACCACCGACCGGGGAGCTGTTTTTT. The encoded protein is CASSPPTGELFF. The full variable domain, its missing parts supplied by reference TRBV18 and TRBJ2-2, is NAGVMQNPRHLVRRRGQEARLRCSPMKGHSHVYWYRQLPEEGLKFMVYLQKENIIDESGMPKERFSAEFPKEGPSILRIQQVVRGDSAAYFCASSPPTGELFFGEGSRLTVL.

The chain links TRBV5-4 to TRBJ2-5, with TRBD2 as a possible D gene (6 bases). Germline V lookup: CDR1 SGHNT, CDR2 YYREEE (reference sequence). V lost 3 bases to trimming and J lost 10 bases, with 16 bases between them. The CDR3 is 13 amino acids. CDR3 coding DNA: TGTGCCAGCAGCTGGGTGGAGGGTGGAATCCAGTACTTC. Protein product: CASSWVEGGIQYF. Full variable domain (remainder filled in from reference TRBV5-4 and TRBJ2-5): ETGVTQSPTHLIKTRGQQVTLRCSSQSGHNTVSWYQQALGQGPQFIFQYYREEENGRGNFPPRFSGLQFPNYSSELNVNALELDDSALYLCASSWVEGGIQYFGPGTRLLVL.

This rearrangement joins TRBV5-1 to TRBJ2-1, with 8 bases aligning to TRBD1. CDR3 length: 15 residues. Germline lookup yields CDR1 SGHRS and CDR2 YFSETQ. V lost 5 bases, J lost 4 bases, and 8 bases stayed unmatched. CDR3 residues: CASSTEGTGYNEQFF. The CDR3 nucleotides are TGCGCCAGCAGTACCGAGGGGACAGGTTACAATGAGCAGTTCTTC.

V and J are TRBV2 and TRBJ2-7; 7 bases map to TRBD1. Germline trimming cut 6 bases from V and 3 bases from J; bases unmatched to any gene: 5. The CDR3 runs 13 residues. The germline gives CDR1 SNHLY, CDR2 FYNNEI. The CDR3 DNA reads TGTGCCAGCAGCTCGGACAGGCGCTACGAGCAGTACTTC. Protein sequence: CASSSDRRYEQYF.

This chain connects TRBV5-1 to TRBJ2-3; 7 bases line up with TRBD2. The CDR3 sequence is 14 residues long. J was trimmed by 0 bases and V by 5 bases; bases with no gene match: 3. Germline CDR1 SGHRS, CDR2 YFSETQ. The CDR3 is CASSPSGSTDTQYF. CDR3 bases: TGCGCCAGCAGTCCTAGCGGCAGCACAGATACGCAGTATTTT.

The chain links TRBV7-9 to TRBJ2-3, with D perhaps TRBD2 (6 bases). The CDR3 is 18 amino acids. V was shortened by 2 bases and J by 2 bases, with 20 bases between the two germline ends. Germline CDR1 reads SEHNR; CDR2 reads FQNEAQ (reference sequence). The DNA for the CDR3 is TGTGCCAGCAGCTTATTAGGAGGGCCTCTTGGAAACACAGATACGCAGTATTTT. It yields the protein CASSLLGGPLGNTDTQYF. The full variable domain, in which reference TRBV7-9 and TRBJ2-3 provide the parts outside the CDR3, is DTGVSQNPRHKITKRGQNVTFRCDPISEHNRLYWYRQTLGQGPEFLTYFQNEAQLEKSRLLSDRFSAERPKGSFSTLEIQRTEQGDSAMYLCASSLLGGPLGNTDTQYFGPGTRLTVL.

CDR3 DNA: TGTGCCAGCAGCCACGAGGTACGGGGTATAGGATGGAATGAGCAGTTCTTC. Protein: CASSHEVRGIGWNEQFF. This chain links TRBV7-2 with TRBJ2-1, with D maybe TRBD2 (5 bases). The CDR3 has 17 amino acids. Trimming cost V 5 bases and J 7 bases, with 24 bases left between them. Per germline, CDR1 SGHTA and CDR2 FQGNSA.

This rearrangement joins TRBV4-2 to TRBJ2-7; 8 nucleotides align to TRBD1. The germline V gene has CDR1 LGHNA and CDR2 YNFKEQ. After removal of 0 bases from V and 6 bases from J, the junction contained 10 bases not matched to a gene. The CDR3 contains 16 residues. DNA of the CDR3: TGTGCCAGCAGCCAAGATGGGAGAGTCAGGGGGCGCGAGCAGTACTTC. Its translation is CASSQDGRVRGREQYF.

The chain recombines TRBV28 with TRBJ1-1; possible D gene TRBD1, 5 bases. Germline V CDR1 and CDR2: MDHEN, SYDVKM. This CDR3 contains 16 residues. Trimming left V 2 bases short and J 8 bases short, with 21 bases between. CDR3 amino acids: CASSLITGTGNPEAFF. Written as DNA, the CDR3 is TGTGCCAGCAGTTTAATAACCGGGACGGGCAATCCCGAAGCTTTCTTT.

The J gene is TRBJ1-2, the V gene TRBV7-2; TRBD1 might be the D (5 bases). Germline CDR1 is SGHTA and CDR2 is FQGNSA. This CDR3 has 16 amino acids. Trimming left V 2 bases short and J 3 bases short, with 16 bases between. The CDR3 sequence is CASSLSGTLFDYGYTF. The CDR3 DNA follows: TGTGCCAGCAGCTTATCAGGGACCCTATTCGACTATGGCTACACCTTC.

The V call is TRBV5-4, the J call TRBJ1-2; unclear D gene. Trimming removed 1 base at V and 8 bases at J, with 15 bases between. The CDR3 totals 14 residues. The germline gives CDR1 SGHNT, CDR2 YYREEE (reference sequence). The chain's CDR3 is CASSLPGPSQGYTF. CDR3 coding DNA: TGTGCCAGCAGCTTGCCCGGACCATCACAGGGCTACACCTTC.

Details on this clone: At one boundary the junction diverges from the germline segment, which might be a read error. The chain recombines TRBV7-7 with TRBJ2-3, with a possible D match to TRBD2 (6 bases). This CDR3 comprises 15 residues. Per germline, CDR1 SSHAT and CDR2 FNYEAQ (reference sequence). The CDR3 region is CASSLGASGTDTQYF. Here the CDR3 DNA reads TGTGCTAGCAGCTTAGGGGCTAGCGGCACAGATACGCAGTATTTT.

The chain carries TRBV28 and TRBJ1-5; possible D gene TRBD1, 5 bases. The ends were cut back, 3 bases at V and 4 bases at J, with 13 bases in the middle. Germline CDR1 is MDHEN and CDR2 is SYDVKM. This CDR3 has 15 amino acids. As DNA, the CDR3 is TGTGCCAGCAGTTTTAAGGGGCAGAGGAATCAGCCCCAGCATTTT. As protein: CASSFKGQRNQPQHF.

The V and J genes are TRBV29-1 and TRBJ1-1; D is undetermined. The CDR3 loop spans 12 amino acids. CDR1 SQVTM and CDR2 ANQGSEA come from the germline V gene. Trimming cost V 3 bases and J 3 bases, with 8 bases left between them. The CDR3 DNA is TGCAGCGTTGAGCCCCTCTACACTGAAGCTTTCTTT. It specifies CSVEPLYTEAFF.

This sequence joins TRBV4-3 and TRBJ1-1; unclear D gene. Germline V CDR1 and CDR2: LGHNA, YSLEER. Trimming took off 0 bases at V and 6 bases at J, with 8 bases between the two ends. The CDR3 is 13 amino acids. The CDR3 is CASSQEAISEAFF. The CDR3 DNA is TGCGCCAGCAGCCAAGAGGCAATCTCTGAAGCTTTCTTT.

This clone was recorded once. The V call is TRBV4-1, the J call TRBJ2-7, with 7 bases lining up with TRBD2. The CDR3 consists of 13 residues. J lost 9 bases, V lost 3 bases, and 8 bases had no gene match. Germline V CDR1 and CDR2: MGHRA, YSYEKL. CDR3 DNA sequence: TGCGCCAGCAGCCAGGGGGAGCGGGAAAGGCAGTACTTC. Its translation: CASSQGERERQYF.

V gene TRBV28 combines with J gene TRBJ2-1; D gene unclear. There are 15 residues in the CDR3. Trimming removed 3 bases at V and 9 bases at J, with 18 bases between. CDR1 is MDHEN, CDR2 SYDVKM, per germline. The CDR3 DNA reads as TGTGCCAGCAGTTTCTCTGGACCACAAATCAGTGAGCAGTTCTTC. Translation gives CASSFSGPQISEQFF.

The CDR3 sequence is CASSKDRDYEQYF. The DNA for the CDR3 is TGTGCCAGCAGTAAGGACAGGGATTACGAGCAGTACTTC. The V and J genes are TRBV27 and TRBJ2-7, with 8 nucleotides matching TRBD1. In germline, CDR1 is MNHEY, CDR2 SMNVEV (reference sequence). The V and J ends lost 5 bases and 4 bases, in that order; junction bases with no gene match: 4. CDR3 length: 13 amino acids.

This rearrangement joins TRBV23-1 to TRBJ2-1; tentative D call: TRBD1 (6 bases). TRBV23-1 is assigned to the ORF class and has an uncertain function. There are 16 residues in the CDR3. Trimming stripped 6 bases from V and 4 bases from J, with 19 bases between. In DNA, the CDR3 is TGCGCCAGCAGAGGGGGTAAATCGGACAGTTACAATGAGCAGTTCTTC. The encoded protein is CASRGGKSDSYNEQFF.

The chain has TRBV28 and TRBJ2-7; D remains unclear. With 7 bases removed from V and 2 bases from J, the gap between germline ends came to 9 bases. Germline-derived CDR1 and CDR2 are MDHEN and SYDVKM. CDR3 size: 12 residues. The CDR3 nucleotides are TGTGCCAGCACCGACGTAGCCTACGAGCAGTACTTC. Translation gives CASTDVAYEQYF.

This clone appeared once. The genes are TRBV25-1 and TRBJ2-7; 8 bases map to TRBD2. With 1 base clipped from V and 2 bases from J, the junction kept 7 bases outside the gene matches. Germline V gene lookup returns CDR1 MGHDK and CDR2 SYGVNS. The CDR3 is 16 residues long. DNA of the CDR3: TGTGCCAGCAGTGAATTTGACGGGAGGGGCACCTACGAGCAGTACTTC. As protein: CASSEFDGRGTYEQYF.